This paragraph covers one T cell receptor (beta chain) sequence. The sample belongs to a study of blood T cell repertoires in COVID-19. Study-level background: Acute and convalescent COVID-19 specimens originated in the United States, Italy and Spain. The cDNA or gDNA used as material had been derived from T cells, B-cell-depleted T cells, or PBMCs.

This CDR3 is 13 amino acids long. V was cut by 5 bases and J by 4 bases, with 12 bases left in between. Authors' analysis steps: Amplification with reference gene primers provided the estimates of nucleated cell counts. Profiling relied on immunoSEQ multiplex PCR, and the TCRdb table lists in-frame clones only, not all of them. V and J calls plus clone size are reproduced from that table; the DNA served to infer D and trimming. The repertoire holds a few hundred thousand clones, with 65% to 85% as singletons. The chain employs TRBV12-3 or TRBV12-4 and TRBJ2-7, with unresolved D. The sample was peripheral blood. This sequence was found in a woman aged 45 to 65 with acute or convalescent COVID-19. In nucleotides, the CDR3 is TGTGCCAGCAGTCCCCCTGAGGCTTACGAGCAGTACTTC. It is translated as CASSPPEAYEQYF.